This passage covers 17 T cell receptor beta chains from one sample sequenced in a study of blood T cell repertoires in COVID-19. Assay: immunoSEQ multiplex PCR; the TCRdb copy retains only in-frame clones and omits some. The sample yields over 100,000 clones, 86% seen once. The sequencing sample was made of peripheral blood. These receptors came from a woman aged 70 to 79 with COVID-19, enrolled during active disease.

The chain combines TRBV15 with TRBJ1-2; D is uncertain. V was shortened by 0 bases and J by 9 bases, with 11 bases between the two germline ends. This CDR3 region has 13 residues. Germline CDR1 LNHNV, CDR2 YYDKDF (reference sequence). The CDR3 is CATSRETFVSYTF. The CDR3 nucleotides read TGTGCCACCAGCAGAGAGACTTTCGTTAGCTACACCTTC.

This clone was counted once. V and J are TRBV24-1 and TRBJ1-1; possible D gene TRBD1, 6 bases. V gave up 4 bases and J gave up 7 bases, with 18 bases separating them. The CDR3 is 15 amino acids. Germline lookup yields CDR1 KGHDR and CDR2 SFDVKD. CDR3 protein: CATSENRVGSYEAFF. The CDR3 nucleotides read TGTGCCACCAGTGAGAACAGGGTAGGATCGTATGAAGCTTTCTTT.

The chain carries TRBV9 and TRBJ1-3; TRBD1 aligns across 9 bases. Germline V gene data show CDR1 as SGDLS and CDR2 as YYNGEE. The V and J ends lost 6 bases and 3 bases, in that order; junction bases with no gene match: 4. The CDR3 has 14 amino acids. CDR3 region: CASTQGADGNTIYF. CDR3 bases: TGTGCCAGCACACAGGGGGCGGATGGAAACACCATATATTTT. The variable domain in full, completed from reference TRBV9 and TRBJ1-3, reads DSGVTQTPKHLITATGQRVTLRCSPRSGDLSVYWYQQSLDQGLQFLIQYYNGEERAKGNILERFSAQQFPDLHSELNLSSLELGDSALYFCASTQGADGNTIYFGEGSWLTVV.

The CDR3 loop is CASSQPGLAGLDTQYF. The CDR3 DNA sequence: TGTGCCAGCAGCCAACCGGGACTAGCGGGGTTGGATACGCAGTATTTT. The chain joins TRBV11-2 to TRBJ2-3; 13 bases fit TRBD2. Trimming removed 5 bases from V and 6 bases from J; junction bases left unmatched: 8. The CDR3 is 16 residues long. Germline V gives CDR1 SGHAT, CDR2 FQNNGV. The whole variable domain, filled in from reference TRBV11-2 and TRBJ2-3, reads EAGVAQSPRYKIIEKRQSVAFWCNPISGHATLYWYQQILGQGPKLLIQFQNNGVVDDSQLPKDRFSAERLKGVDSTLKIQPAKLEDSAVYLCASSQPGLAGLDTQYFGPGTRLTVL.

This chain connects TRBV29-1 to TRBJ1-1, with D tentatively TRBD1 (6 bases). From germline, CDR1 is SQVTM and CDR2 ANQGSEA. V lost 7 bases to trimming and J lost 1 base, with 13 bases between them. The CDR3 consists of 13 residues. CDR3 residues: CSGVDSWNTEAFF. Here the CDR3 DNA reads TGCAGCGGAGTGGACAGCTGGAACACTGAAGCTTTCTTT. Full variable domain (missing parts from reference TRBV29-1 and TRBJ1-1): SAVISQKPSRDICQRGTSLTIQCQVDSQVTMMFWYRQQPGQSLTLIATANQGSEATYESGFVIDKFPISRPNLTFSTLTVSNMSPEDSSIYLCSGVDSWNTEAFFGQGTRLTVV.

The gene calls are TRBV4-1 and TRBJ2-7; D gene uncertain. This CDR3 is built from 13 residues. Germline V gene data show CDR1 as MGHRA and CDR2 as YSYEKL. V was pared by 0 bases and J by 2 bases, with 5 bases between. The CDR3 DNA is TGCGCCAGCAGCCAAGAACAGACCTACGAGCAGTACTTC. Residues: CASSQEQTYEQYF.

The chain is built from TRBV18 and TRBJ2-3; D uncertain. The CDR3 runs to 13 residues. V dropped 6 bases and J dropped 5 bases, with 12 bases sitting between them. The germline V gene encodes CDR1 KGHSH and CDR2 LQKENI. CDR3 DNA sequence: TGTGCCAGCTCCCCGGCTGGGCGAGATACGCAGTATTTT. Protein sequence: CASSPAGRDTQYF.

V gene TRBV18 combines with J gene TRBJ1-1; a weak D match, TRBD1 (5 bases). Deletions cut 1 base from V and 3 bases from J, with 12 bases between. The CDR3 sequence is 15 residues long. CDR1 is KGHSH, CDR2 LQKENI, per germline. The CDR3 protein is CASSPRVAGYTEAFF. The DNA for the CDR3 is TGTGCCAGCTCACCACGGGTAGCAGGGTACACTGAAGCTTTCTTT.

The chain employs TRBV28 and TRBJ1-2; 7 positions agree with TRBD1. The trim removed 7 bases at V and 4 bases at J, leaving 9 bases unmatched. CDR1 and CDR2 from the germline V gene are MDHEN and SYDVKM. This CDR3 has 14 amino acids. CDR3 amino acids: CASTRGGQRYGYTF. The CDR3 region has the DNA TGTGCCAGCACCCGAGGGGGACAGCGCTATGGCTACACCTTC.

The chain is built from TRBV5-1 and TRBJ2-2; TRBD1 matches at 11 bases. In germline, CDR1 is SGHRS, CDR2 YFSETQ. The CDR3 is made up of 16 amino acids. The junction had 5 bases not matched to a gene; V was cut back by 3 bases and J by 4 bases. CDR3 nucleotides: TGCGCCAGCAGCTCCAGGACAGGGGGCGGCACCGGGGAGCTGTTTTTT. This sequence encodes CASSSRTGGGTGELFF.

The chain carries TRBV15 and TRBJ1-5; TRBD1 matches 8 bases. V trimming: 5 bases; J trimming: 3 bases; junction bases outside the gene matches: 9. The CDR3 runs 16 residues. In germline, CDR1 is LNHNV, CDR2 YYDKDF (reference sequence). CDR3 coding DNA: TGTGCCACCAGCCTCCTACGGACAGGGAACAATCAGCCCCAGCATTTT. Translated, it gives CATSLLRTGNNQPQHF.

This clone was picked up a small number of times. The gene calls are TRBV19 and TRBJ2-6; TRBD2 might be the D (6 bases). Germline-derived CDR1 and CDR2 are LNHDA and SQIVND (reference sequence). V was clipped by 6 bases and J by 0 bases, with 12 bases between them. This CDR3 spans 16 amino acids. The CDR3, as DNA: TGTGCCAGTAGGGGACTTAGGGGCTCTGGGGCCAACGTCCTGACTTTC. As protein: CASRGLRGSGANVLTF. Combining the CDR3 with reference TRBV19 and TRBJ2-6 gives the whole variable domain DGGITQSPKYLFRKEGQNVTLSCEQNLNHDAMYWYRQDPGQGLRLIYYSQIVNDFQKGDIAEGYSVSREKKESFPLTVTSAQKNPTAFYLCASRGLRGSGANVLTFGAGSRLTVL.

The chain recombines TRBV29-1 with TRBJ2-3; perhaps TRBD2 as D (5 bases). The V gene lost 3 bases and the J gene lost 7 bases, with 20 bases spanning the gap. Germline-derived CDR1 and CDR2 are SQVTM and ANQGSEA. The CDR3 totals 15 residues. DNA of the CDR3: TGCAGCGTTGATCGGGCGGGCCGGACCGTCCATACGCAGTATTTT. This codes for CSVDRAGRTVHTQYF.

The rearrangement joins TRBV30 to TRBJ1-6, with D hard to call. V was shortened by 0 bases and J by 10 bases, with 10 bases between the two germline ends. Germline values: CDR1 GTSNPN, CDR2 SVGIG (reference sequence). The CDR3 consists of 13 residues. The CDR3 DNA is TGTGCCTGGAGTGTATCGCCAGGCTCACCCCTCCACTTT. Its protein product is CAWSVSPGSPLHF.

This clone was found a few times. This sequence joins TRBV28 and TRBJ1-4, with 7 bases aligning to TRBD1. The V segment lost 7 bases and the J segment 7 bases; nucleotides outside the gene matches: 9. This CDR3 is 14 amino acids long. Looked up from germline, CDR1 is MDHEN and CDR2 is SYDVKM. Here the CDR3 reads CASTPGDRIEKLFF. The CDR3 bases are TGTGCCAGCACCCCTGGGGACAGAATTGAAAAACTGTTTTTT.

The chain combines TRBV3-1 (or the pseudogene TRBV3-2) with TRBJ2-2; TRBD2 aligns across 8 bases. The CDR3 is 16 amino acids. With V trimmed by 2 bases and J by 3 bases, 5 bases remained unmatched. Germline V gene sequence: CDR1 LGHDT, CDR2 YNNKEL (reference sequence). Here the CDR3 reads CASSQNPGLDTGELFF. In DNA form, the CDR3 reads TGTGCCAGCAGCCAAAACCCGGGACTAGACACCGGGGAGCTGTTTTTT.

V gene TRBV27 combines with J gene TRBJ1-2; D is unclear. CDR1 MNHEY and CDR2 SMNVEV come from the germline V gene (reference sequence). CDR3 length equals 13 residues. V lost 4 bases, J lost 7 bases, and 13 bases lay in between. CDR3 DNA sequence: TGTGCCAGCAGTTCTCCGGGGTGGGGTGGCTACACCTTC. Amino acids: CASSSPGWGGYTF.